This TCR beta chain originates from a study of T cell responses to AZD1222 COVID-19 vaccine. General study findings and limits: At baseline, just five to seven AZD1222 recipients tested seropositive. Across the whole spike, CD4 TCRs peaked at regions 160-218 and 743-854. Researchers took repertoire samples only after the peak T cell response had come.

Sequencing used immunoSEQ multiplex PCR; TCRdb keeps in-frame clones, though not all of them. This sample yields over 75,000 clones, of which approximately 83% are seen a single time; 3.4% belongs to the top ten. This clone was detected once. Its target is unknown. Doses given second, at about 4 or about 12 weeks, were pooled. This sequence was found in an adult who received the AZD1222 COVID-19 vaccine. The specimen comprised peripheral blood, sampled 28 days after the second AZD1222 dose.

CDR3 DNA sequence: TGCGCCAGCAGCAAAGTACTAGCGGGGGGAGCAAATGAGCAGTTCTTC. As protein: CASSKVLAGGANEQFF. V gene TRBV5-1 combines with J gene TRBJ2-1; 12 bases agree with TRBD2. From germline, CDR1 is SGHRS and CDR2 YFSETQ. The V gene end was trimmed by 4 bases and the J gene end by 7 bases; junction bases not matched to a gene: 9. The CDR3 length is 16 residues. The variable domain in full, completed from reference TRBV5-1 and TRBJ2-1, reads KAGVTQTPRYLIKTRGQQVTLSCSPISGHRSVSWYQQTPGQGLQFLFEYFSETQRNKGNFPGRFSGRQFSNSRSEMNVSTLELGDSALYLCASSKVLAGGANEQFFGPGTRLTVL.